This T cell receptor beta chain originates from a study of blood T cell repertoires in COVID-19. Study in general: Some COVID-19 samples were acute and others convalescent; all came from the United States, Italy and Spain.

Germline V gene lookup returns CDR1 SGHTS and CDR2 YDEGEE. CDR3 length: 15 residues. Trimming stripped 0 bases from V and 7 bases from J, with 14 bases between. Assay: immunoSEQ multiplex PCR; the TCRdb copy retains only in-frame clones and omits some. The sample has roughly 500,000 clones; approximately 88% are singletons. This clone was found a few times. The origin of this receptor is a woman in her thirties or forties who had recovered from COVID-19. J is TRBJ1-5 and V is TRBV5-8; D not resolved. Sequenced material: PBMCs or T cells enriched from blood (not recorded which). The CDR3 nucleotides read TGTGCCAGCAGCTTGGCTGGGGAGAGAGGGCAGCCCCAGCATTTT. It is translated as CASSLAGERGQPQHF.